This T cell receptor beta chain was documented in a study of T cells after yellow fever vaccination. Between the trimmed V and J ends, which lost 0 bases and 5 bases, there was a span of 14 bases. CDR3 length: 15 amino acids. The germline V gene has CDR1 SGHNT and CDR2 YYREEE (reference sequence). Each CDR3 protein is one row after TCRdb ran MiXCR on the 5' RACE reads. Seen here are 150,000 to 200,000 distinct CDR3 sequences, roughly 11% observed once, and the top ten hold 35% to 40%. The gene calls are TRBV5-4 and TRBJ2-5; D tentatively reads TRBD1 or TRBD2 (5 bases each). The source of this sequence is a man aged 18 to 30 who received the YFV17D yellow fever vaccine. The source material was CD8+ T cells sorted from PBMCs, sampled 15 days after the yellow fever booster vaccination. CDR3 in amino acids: CASSLAEGYQETQYF. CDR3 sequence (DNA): TGTGCCAGCAGCTTGGCCGAGGGGTATCAGGAGACCCAGTACTTC.